The 10 T cell receptor beta chains reported below all come from one sample, sequenced in a study of human T cells and chemical hapten exposure. Time point given: pre-sensitization, week 0. Noted treatment: therapeutic diphenylcyclopropenone sensitization with weekly scalp DPC. MiXCR, applied by TCRdb to the RACE reads, yields one record per CDR3 protein. The repertoire holds approximately 320,000 distinct CDR3 sequences, with 4.5% to 5.5% as singletons. The sample here was whole blood, taken in connection with sensitization to the hapten diphenylcyclopropenone (DPC). The source of these receptors is a woman under 30 with alopecia areata. Some clones in this sample may be carry-over from other donors' samples.

This clonotype was seen only a few times. The chain employs TRBV29-1 and TRBJ2-2, with D hard to call. Trimming cost V 6 bases and J 1 base, with 12 bases left between them. Looked up from germline, CDR1 is SQVTM and CDR2 is ANQGSEA. The CDR3 has 14 amino acids. The CDR3 sequence is CSVRSLENTGELFF. In DNA form, the CDR3 reads TGCAGCGTAAGATCCCTCGAGAACACCGGGGAGCTGTTTTTT.

This clonotype has more than one count but fewer than ten. This sequence joins TRBV7-9 and TRBJ1-1; no reliable D call. The V end lost 3 bases, the J end lost 3 bases, and 14 bases lay between the germline ends. The CDR3 extends over 15 amino acids. From germline, CDR1 is SEHNR and CDR2 FQNEAQ (reference sequence). CDR3 loop: CASSLVGELDTEAFF. In DNA, the CDR3 is TGTGCCAGCAGCTTGGTCGGGGAACTGGACACTGAAGCTTTCTTT.

The rearrangement links TRBV12-5 to TRBJ2-2; D uncertain. Germline-derived CDR1 and CDR2 are LGHNT and FRNRAP. The length of the CDR3 is 14 residues. Trimming cost V 5 bases and J 1 base, with 8 bases left between them. The CDR3 region is CASGIDGNTGELFF. CDR3 nucleotides: TGTGCTAGTGGTATAGACGGGAACACCGGGGAGCTGTTTTTT.

At least ten counts were recorded for this clonotype. The CDR3 DNA reads as TGTGCCAGCAGCGTAGGGCAGTCGACCTACGAGCAGTACTTC. Translated: CASSVGQSTYEQYF. This chain joins TRBV9 and TRBJ2-7; D uncertain. Trimming removed 0 bases from V and 2 bases from J, with 9 bases in between. This CDR3 has 14 residues. Germline V gives CDR1 SGDLS, CDR2 YYNGEE.

This clonotype has a count of ten or more. The V gene is TRBV5-1, the J gene TRBJ2-5, with D unclear. Trimming removed 0 bases from V and 7 bases from J, with 7 bases in between. Germline V gene sequence: CDR1 SGHRS, CDR2 YFSETQ. CDR3 length: 12 amino acids. The CDR3 loop reads CASSLELGTQYF. CDR3 bases: TGCGCCAGCAGCTTGGAATTAGGGACCCAGTACTTC.

The V call is TRBV4-1, the J call TRBJ1-2; D is undetermined. In germline, CDR1 is MGHRA, CDR2 YSYEKL. V was clipped by 1 base and J by 4 bases, with 7 bases between them. The CDR3 covers 13 residues. The CDR3 spells CASSQVGGYGYTF. CDR3 bases: TGCGCCAGCAGCCAAGTTGGAGGCTATGGCTACACCTTC.

Many counts were recorded for this clonotype. This chain links TRBV7-2 with TRBJ2-5; possibly TRBD1 or TRBD2 for D (5 bases each). CDR3 length equals 14 residues. The V gene lost 1 base and the J gene lost 4 bases, with 10 bases spanning the gap. Per the germline V gene, CDR1 is SGHTA and CDR2 is FQGNSA. CDR3 DNA: TGTGCCAGCAGCTTAGAGCATGGGGGAGAGACCCAGTACTTC. It is translated as CASSLEHGGETQYF.

There are a few counts of this clonotype. In DNA form, the CDR3 reads TGTGCCAGCAGTTACCAGGGGGGCATGTACGAGCAGTACTTC. It encodes CASSYQGGMYEQYF. The chain uses TRBV12-3 or TRBV12-4 and TRBJ2-7; tentatively, D is TRBD1 (7 bases). Trimming cost V 4 bases and J 4 bases, with 14 bases left between them. The CDR3 length is 14 residues.

The chain employs TRBV27 and TRBJ2-1; 7 bases are shared with TRBD2. Germline-derived CDR1 and CDR2 are MNHEY and SMNVEV (reference sequence). The CDR3 is 15 amino acids. Trimming cost V 5 bases and J 2 bases; bases outside gene matches: 6. The CDR3 reads CASSLSGEAYNEQFF. Here the CDR3 DNA reads TGTGCCAGCAGTCTGAGCGGGGAAGCCTACAATGAGCAGTTCTTC.

This clonotype was observed many times. The rearrangement links TRBV11-2 to TRBJ1-1; D remains unclear. The CDR3 is 14 amino acids. Trimming cost V 3 bases and J 4 bases, with 12 bases left between them. Germline CDR1 is SGHAT and CDR2 is FQNNGV. The CDR3 coding sequence is TGTGCCAGCAGCTTCTTCCCGAGGCGCACTGAAGCTTTCTTT. This encodes CASSFFPRRTEAFF.